Below, 21 T cell receptor beta chains from the same sample are listed, as sequenced in a study of blood T cell repertoires in COVID-19. Profiling relied on immunoSEQ multiplex PCR, and the TCRdb table lists in-frame clones only, not all of them. The table includes about 200,000 clones, about 86% detected once. The sample comprised peripheral blood. The receptors here all came from a man aged 55 to 70 who had recovered from COVID-19.

The chain has TRBV7-3 and TRBJ2-1; TRBD2 matches 8 bases. The V and J ends lost 4 bases and 4 bases, in that order; junction bases with no gene match: 9. The length of the CDR3 is 16 residues. Germline V CDR1 and CDR2: SGHTA, FQGTGA. The chain's CDR3 is CASSSQASGGYNEQFF. CDR3 nucleotides: TGTGCCAGCAGCTCTCAGGCAAGCGGGGGATACAATGAGCAGTTCTTC.

The gene calls are TRBV19 and TRBJ2-5, with TRBD1 matching 8 bases. The CDR3 is 16 residues long. The trim removed 6 bases at V and 7 bases at J, leaving 16 bases unmatched. The V gene's germline CDR1 is LNHDA and CDR2 SQIVND (reference sequence). CDR3 nucleotides: TGTGCCAGTAGATACCGGGCGGACAGGGTGGTAGGGACCCAGTACTTC. Translated: CASRYRADRVVGTQYF.

This chain joins TRBV24-1 and TRBJ2-3, with TRBD2 matching over 9 bases. CDR1 is KGHDR, CDR2 SFDVKD, per germline. V lost 5 bases and J lost 2; bases outside the gene matches: 7. This CDR3 is built from 16 residues. This chain's CDR3 is CATSGEAGGTTDTQYF. For the CDR3, the DNA is TGTGCCACCAGTGGGGAAGCGGGAGGAACCACAGATACGCAGTATTTT.

This clone occurred once. The V gene is TRBV6-5, the J gene TRBJ2-7; TRBD1 matches 7 bases. Unmatched junction bases numbered 12, after V lost 10 bases and J lost 3 bases. Germline V lookup: CDR1 MNHEY, CDR2 SVGAGI. CDR3 length: 14 residues. This CDR3 is CAILPGQKFYEQYF. The CDR3, as DNA: TGTGCCATTCTCCCGGGACAGAAATTCTACGAGCAGTACTTC.

The J gene is TRBJ2-7, the V gene TRBV19; 10 nucleotides agree with TRBD2. In germline, CDR1 is LNHDA, CDR2 SQIVND (reference sequence). The CDR3 has 16 amino acids. J gave up 0 bases and V 4 bases, and 6 bases lay outside the gene matches. The CDR3, as DNA: TGTGCCAGTAGTAGGAGGGCTAGCGGGAGCTCCTACGAGCAGTACTTC. Translated, it gives CASSRRASGSSYEQYF.

V gene TRBV7-2 combines with J gene TRBJ2-3; 7 positions match TRBD2. The CDR3 consists of 16 residues. V lost 7 bases and J lost 2; bases outside the gene matches: 12. The germline CDR1 and CDR2 sequences are SGHTA and FQGNSA. The CDR3 protein is CASTPSSGHLTDTQYF. The CDR3 coding sequence is TGTGCCAGCACCCCGAGTAGCGGGCACCTCACAGATACGCAGTATTTT.

This chain links TRBV28 with TRBJ2-7; 10 bases agree with TRBD2. The germline V gene encodes CDR1 MDHEN and CDR2 SYDVKM. The V and J ends lost 3 bases and 7 bases, in that order; junction bases with no gene match: 24. This CDR3 region has 20 residues. CDR3 sequence reads: CASSFGILAGPVYAETEQYF. The CDR3 DNA reads as TGTGCCAGCAGTTTCGGGATACTAGCGGGACCCGTTTACGCGGAGACGGAGCAGTACTTC.

Regarding this clone: The junction and the germline gene differ at one end; a read error may be behind it. The J gene is TRBJ2-1, the V gene TRBV7-2, with D perhaps TRBD1 (6 bases). This CDR3 comprises 15 residues. CDR1 is SGHTA and CDR2 is FQGNSA in the germline V gene. Here the CDR3 DNA reads TGTGCCAGCAGATTAGGACAGCGCTCCTACAATGAGCAGTTCTTC. It encodes CASRLGQRSYNEQFF.

The V gene is TRBV7-8, the J gene TRBJ1-1; weak D call: TRBD1 (5 bases). The germline V gene has CDR1 SGHVS and CDR2 FQNEAQ. There are 14 residues in the CDR3. V dropped 2 bases and J dropped 2 bases, with 9 bases sitting between them. CDR3 sequence reads: CASSLRGVNTEAFF. The CDR3 nucleotides are TGTGCCAGCAGCTTACGGGGGGTTAACACTGAAGCTTTCTTT.

The chain uses TRBV15 and TRBJ1-2; D unclear. The CDR3 contains 14 residues. V lost 0 bases, J lost 0 bases, and 5 bases lay in between. CDR1 is LNHNV, CDR2 YYDKDF, per germline (reference sequence). The DNA of the CDR3 is TGTGCCACCAGCAGAGATACTCCTAACTATGGCTACACCTTC. Translated, it gives CATSRDTPNYGYTF. The whole variable domain, filled in from reference TRBV15 and TRBJ1-2, reads DAMVIQNPRYQVTQFGKPVTLSCSQTLNHNVMYWYQQKSSQAPKLLFHYYDKDFNNEADTPDNFQSRRPNTSFCFLDIRSPGLGDTAMYLCATSRDTPNYGYTFGSGTRLTVV.

This chain connects TRBV19 to TRBJ1-6, with TRBD1 as a possible D gene (6 bases). Trimming removed 9 bases at V and 8 bases at J, with 17 bases between. Germline values: CDR1 LNHDA, CDR2 SQIVND (reference sequence). The CDR3 is 14 amino acids. The CDR3 nucleotides read TGTGCCAGCCAAAGGGGGAATGGAGATTCACCCCTCCACTTT. Translated, it gives CASQRGNGDSPLHF.

This clone has more than one count but fewer than ten. The chain joins TRBV19 to TRBJ2-1, with 8 bases aligning to TRBD1. Losses at the gene ends were 6 bases for V and 0 bases for J; bases not matched to a gene: 4. This CDR3 has 15 residues. Germline CDR1 and CDR2: LNHDA and SQIVND (reference sequence). CDR3 sequence: CASSPDRASYNEQFF. The CDR3 nucleotides are TGTGCCAGTAGCCCGGACAGGGCCTCCTACAATGAGCAGTTCTTC.

Remarks on this clone: Given the absence of the conserved phenylalanine or tryptophan at the CDR3 end, a read error is likely. Because the CDR3's place on the DNA is in doubt, the DNA is left out and the CDR3 is given as listed by TCRdb. The genes are TRBV25-1 and TRBJ1-1; TRBD1 was called by the table and not checked on the DNA. 12 amino acids form the CDR3, both terminal residues included. The germline V gene encodes CDR1 MGHDK and CDR2 SYGVNS. The CDR3 sequence is CASSDTAGEKGP.

The V call is TRBV5-1, the J call TRBJ2-3; TRBD1 matches 8 bases. Germline CDR1 SGHRS, CDR2 YFSETQ. The CDR3 is 15 residues long. Trimming took 4 bases from V and 2 from J; bases not matched to a gene: 6. The CDR3 nucleotides are TGCGCCAGCAGCGTAGGACAGGGTTACACAGATACGCAGTATTTT. Protein product: CASSVGQGYTDTQYF. Variable domain in full (rest from reference TRBV5-1 and TRBJ2-3): KAGVTQTPRYLIKTRGQQVTLSCSPISGHRSVSWYQQTPGQGLQFLFEYFSETQRNKGNFPGRFSGRQFSNSRSEMNVSTLELGDSALYLCASSVGQGYTDTQYFGPGTRLTVL.

The rearrangement joins TRBV4-1 to TRBJ2-7; D might be TRBD2 (5 bases). CDR1 and CDR2 from the germline V gene are MGHRA and YSYEKL. This CDR3 comprises 15 residues. V dropped 0 bases and J dropped 7 bases, with 16 bases sitting between them. The DNA of the CDR3 is TGCGCCAGCAGCCAAGATATGAGCGGTTCTCGGGAGCAGTACTTC. Amino acid sequence: CASSQDMSGSREQYF.

This rearrangement joins TRBV12-3 or TRBV12-4 to TRBJ2-2; D uncertain. Trimming took off 10 bases at V and 3 bases at J, with 9 bases between the two ends. This CDR3 has 12 residues. The CDR3 DNA is TGTGCCACCCACCGGGACACCGGGGAGCTGTTTTTT. This sequence encodes CATHRDTGELFF.

The rearrangement uses TRBV6-5 and TRBJ1-1; unclear D gene. V lost 7 bases to trimming and J lost 0 bases, with 9 bases between them. Germline V gene sequence: CDR1 MNHEY, CDR2 SVGAGI. The CDR3 covers 13 residues. The CDR3 loop reads CASKRMMNTEAFF. The DNA for the CDR3 is TGTGCCAGCAAGAGAATGATGAACACTGAAGCTTTCTTT.

The rearrangement links TRBV5-4 to TRBJ2-3; D remains ambiguous. The CDR3 totals 13 residues. CDR1 is SGHNT and CDR2 is YYREEE in the germline V gene (reference sequence). Trimming took 0 bases from V and 6 from J, leaving 8 bases between them. The CDR3 DNA reads as TGTGCCAGCAGCTTGGCCCCGGAGGATACGCAGTATTTT. Protein sequence: CASSLAPEDTQYF.

This clone was counted a single time. The rearrangement uses TRBV2 and TRBJ2-5; 9 nucleotides match TRBD2. Germline CDR1 reads SNHLY; CDR2 reads FYNNEI. The length of the CDR3 is 15 residues. The V and J ends lost 8 bases and 4 bases, in that order; junction bases with no gene match: 11. The chain's CDR3 is CASLSQRGVGETQYF. The CDR3 bases are TGTGCCAGCCTTAGTCAGCGGGGGGTAGGAGAGACCCAGTACTTC. The full variable domain, rest sourced from reference TRBV2 and TRBJ2-5, is EPEVTQTPSHQVTQMGQEVILRCVPISNHLYFYWYRQILGQKVEFLVSFYNNEISEKSEIFDDQFSVERPDGSNFTLKIRSTKLEDSAMYFCASLSQRGVGETQYFGPGTRLLVL.

The chain joins TRBV10-3 to TRBJ2-2, with TRBD2 identical over 9 bases. Unmatched junction bases numbered 16, after V lost 10 bases and J lost 4 bases. This CDR3 region has 17 residues. Germline assignment: CDR1 ENHRY and CDR2 SYGVKD. The CDR3 DNA follows: TGTGCCACGTTAGCGGGAGTCGGTAACAGGGCCACCGGGGAGCTGTTTTTT. Protein product: CATLAGVGNRATGELFF.

This clone has a single count. Other nucleotide sequences from this sample produce the same CDR3. The chain uses TRBV6-5 and TRBJ1-2; 10 nucleotides align to TRBD1. CDR3 size: 15 residues. Per germline, CDR1 MNHEY and CDR2 SVGAGI. The V and J ends lost 0 bases and 2 bases, in that order; junction bases with no gene match: 0. CDR3 bases: TGTGCCAGCAGTTACTCGACAGGGGGCAACTATGGCTACACCTTC. Translated: CASSYSTGGNYGYTF.